This T cell receptor (beta chain) derives from a study of blood T cells in healthy people across ages. This clonotype was seen at least ten times. V gave up 8 bases and J gave up 1 base; unmatched junction bases: 6. The CDR3 covers 14 residues. Alongside a J-beta primer mix, a sample-barcoded 5' primer served in a second PCR lasting 7 to 11 cycles. TCRdb passed the 5' RACE reads through MiXCR, listing each CDR3 protein once. The data show around 800,000 distinct CDR3 sequences, about 26% seen once. This sample was shared with a second study, whose subject was T cells of mothers and their children. From that second work: A few mothers and their six children, all healthy Caucasians, donated. Reverse transcription into cDNA received all extracted RNA, at about 1.4 ug per 15 ul. Researchers report slightly higher, though non-significant, overlap in related mother-child pairs than in unrelated pairs. The analysis detected no persistent microchimeric T cell clones.

This rearrangement joins TRBV12-3 or TRBV12-4 to TRBJ1-1, with TRBD1 matching over 8 bases. This receptor was identified in a boy aged 5-17 years in good health. Input material: blood. Here the CDR3 reads CASSPGTGNTEAFF. The DNA of the CDR3 is TGTGCCAGCTCGCCAGGGACAGGGAACACTGAAGCTTTCTTT.